This T cell receptor beta chain was profiled in a study of shared clonotypes between healthy human individuals. Points from the study as a whole: Genetic and exposure-history diversity was limited by the small donor number. An expected dependence of interdonor clonotype sharing on sequencing depth was noted.

CDR3 length: 14 amino acids. Per germline, CDR1 MDHEN and CDR2 SYDVKM. The V and J ends lost 2 bases and 6 bases respectively, with 13 bases between them. In the original processing: Filtering differed, since immunoSEQ gave only junction sequences and no quality scores. TCRdb keeps only in-frame clones here, not all; method: immunoSEQ multiplex PCR. The V and J calls and clone size were taken over from that table, and D and trimming were inferred from the DNA. The sample consists of around 2,100,000 clones, approximately 95% of them appearing once. On this clone itself: As yet, its antigen is unknown.

Terminally differentiated effector memory CD45RA+ cells were excluded from the naive CD8 cells, which were CD45RO-negative and positively selected for CCR7. Each of the donors was a healthy adult who was HIV-negative and had not had a recent acute infection or vaccination. The TCR was taken from a man aged 18 to 29 in good health. This chain connects TRBV28 to TRBJ1-1; maybe TRBD1 (5 bases). Input material: naive CD8+ T cells sorted from blood. Here the CDR3 reads CASSLGGSLSEAFF. CDR3 coding DNA: TGTGCCAGCAGTTTAGGGGGGTCTCTTTCTGAAGCTTTCTTT. The whole variable domain, remainder taken from reference TRBV28 and TRBJ1-1, is DVKVTQSSRYLVKRTGEKVFLECVQDMDHENMFWYRQDPGLGLRLIYFSYDVKMKEKGDIPEGYSVSREKKERFSLILESASTNQTSMYLCASSLGGSLSEAFFGQGTRLTVV.